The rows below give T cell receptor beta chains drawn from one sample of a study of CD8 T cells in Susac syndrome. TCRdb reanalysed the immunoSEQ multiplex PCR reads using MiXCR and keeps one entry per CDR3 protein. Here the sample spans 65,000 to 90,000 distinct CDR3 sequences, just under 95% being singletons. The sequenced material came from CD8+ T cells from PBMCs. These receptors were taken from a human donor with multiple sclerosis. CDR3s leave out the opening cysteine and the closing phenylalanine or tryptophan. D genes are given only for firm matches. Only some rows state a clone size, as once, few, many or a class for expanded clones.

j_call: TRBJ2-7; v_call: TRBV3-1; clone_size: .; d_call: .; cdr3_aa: ASSQAYYEQY
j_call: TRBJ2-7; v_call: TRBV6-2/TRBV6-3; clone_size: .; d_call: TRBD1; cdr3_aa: ASSYPGTGVYEQY
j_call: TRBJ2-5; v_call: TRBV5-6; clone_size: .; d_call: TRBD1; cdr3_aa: ASSLVGQGAWETQY
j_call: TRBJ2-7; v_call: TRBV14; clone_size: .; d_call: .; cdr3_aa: ASSQVEMGEQY
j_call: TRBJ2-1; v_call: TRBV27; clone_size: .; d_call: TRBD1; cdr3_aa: ASSPYWTGEKYNEQF
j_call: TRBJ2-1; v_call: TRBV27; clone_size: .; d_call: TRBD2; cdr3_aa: ASSYGTSSYNEQF
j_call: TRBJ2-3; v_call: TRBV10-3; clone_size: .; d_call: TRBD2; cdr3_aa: AISELHSGGTTDTQY
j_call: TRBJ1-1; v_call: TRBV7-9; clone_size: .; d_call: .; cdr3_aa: ASSLSDSFKGSEAF
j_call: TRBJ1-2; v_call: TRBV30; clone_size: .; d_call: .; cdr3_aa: ARGSNYGYT
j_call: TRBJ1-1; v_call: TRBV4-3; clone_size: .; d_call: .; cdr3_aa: ASSQVRQMNTEAF
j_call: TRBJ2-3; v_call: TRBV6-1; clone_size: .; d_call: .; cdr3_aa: ASIDLTDTQY
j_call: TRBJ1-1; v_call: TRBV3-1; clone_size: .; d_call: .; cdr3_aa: ASSQDRGGDTEAF
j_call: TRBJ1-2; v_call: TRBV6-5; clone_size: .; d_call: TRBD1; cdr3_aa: ASSYRQGNYGYT
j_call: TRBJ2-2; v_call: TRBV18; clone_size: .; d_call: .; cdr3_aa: ASSPTAANTGELF
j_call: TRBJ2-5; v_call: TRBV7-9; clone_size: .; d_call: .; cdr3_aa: ASSPALDPRDRETQY
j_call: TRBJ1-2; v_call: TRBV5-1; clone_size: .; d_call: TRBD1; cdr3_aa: ASSHKGDRGNYGYT
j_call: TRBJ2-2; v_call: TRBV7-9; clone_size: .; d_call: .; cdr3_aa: ASSLTPAHRGPGSCF
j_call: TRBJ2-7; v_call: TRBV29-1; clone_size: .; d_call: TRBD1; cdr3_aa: SVVPGTGVGEQY
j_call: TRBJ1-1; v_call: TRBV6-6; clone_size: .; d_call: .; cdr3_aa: ASSYSTENTEAF
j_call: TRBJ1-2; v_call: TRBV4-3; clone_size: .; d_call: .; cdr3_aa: ASSQDGYGYT
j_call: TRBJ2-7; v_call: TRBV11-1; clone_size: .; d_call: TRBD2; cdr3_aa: ASSLDLRESTYEQY
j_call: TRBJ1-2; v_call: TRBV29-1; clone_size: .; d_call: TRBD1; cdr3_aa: SAGLGTGPNYGYT
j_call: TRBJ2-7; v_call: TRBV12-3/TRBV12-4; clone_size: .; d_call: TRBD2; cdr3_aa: ASSPGLAESSYEQY
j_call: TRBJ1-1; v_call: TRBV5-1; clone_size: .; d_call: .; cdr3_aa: ASSEYGEDTEAF
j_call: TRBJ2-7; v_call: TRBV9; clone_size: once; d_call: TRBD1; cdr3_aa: ASSMGQGAYEQY
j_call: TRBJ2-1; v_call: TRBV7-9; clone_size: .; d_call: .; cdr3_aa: ASSLVPRGTEQF
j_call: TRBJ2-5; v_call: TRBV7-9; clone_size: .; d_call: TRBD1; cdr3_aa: ASSLPWAGGLETQY
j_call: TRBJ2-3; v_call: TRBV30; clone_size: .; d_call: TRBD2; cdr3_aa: AWSVGSGGADTQY
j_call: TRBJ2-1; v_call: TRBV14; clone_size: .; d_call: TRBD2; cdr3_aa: ASSQGPAGRYNEQF
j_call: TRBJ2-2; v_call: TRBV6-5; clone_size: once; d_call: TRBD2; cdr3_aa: ASSPGGPHTGELF
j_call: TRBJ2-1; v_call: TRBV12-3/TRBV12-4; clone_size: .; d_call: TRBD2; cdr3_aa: ASSLDVSGRRRQF
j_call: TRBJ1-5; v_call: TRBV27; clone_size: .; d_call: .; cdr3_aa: ASSYGGNSNQPQH
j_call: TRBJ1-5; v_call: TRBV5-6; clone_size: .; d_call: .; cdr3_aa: ASSQGLGPQH
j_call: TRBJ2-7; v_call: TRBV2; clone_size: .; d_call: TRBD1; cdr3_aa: ASSPDRGHLYEQY
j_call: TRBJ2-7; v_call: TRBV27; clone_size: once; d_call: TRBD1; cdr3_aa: ASRGSWSRGQDEQY
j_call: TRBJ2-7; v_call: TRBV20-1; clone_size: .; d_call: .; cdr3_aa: SAREAGSTYEQY
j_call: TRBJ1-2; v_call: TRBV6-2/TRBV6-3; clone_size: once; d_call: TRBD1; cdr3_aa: ASTPGTVYYT
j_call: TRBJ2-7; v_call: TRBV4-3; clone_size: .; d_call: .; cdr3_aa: ASSQRVGLEQY
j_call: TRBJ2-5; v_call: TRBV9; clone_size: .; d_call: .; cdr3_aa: ASSVEWRGPQETQY
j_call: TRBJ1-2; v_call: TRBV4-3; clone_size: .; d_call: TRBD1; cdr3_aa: ASSQEGQGAGGYT
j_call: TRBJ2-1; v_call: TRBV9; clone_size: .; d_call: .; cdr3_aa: ASSPSASGFYNEQF
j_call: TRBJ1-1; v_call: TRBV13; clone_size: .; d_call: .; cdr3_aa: ASSLGRRNTEAF
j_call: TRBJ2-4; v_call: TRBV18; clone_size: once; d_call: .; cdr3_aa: ASSPPVALAKNIQY
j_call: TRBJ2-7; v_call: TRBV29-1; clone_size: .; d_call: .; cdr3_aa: SVVMGAPYEQY
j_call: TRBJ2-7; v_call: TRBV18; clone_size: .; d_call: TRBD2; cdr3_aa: ASSRRGGRSSYEQY
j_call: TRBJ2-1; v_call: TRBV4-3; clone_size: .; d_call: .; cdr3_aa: ASSHLGQHNEQF
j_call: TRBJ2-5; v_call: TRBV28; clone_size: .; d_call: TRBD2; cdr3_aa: ASNERGGQGTQY
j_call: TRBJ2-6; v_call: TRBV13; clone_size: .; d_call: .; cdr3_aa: ASSLIQSSSGANVLT
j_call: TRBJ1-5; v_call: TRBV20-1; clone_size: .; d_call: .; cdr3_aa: SAREGAREPQH
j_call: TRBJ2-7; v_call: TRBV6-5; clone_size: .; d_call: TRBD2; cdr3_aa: ASSYSMSGGRDYEQY
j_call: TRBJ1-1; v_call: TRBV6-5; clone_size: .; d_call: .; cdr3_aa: ASSPRDSNTEAF
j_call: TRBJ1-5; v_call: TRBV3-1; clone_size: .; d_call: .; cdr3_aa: ASSQSQTPNQPQH
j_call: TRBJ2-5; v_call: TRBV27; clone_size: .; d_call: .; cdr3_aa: ASSLWEQETQY
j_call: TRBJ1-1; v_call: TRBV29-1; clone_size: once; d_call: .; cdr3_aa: SVPRMNTEAF
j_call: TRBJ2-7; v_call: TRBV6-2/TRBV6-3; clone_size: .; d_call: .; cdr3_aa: ASGGPGDEQY